The present TCR beta chain was sequenced within a study of long-term antiretroviral therapy in people with HIV. Overall study results and limits: Records did not include ART adherence, viral resistance or therapy changes. Blood collection from about 2003 to 2018 possibly occurred under older ART regimens.

Trimming shortened V by 3 bases and J by 3 bases, and 8 bases separated the two germline ends. CDR1 and CDR2 from the germline V gene are SGHTA and FQGNSA. CDR3 length equals 13 residues. Specimens carried about 0.85-10 million cryopreserved PBMC before DNA extraction. In regard to this clone: Its antigen is not identified.

Sequencing used immunoSEQ v3.0 at survey level. Data came from immunoSEQ multiplex PCR; TCRdb stores just in-frame clones and leaves some out. The table shows approximately 15,000 clones, with more than 65% occurring only once. The chain links TRBV7-2 to TRBJ1-1; TRBD1 might be the D (6 bases). This clonotype was sampled from a man aged 40-50 years with HIV. This sample comprised unsorted PBMCs, obtained 3.1 years after starting antiretroviral therapy. CDR3 protein: CASSLKGDTEAFF. The CDR3 region has the DNA TGTGCCAGCAGCTTGAAGGGGGACACTGAAGCTTTCTTT.